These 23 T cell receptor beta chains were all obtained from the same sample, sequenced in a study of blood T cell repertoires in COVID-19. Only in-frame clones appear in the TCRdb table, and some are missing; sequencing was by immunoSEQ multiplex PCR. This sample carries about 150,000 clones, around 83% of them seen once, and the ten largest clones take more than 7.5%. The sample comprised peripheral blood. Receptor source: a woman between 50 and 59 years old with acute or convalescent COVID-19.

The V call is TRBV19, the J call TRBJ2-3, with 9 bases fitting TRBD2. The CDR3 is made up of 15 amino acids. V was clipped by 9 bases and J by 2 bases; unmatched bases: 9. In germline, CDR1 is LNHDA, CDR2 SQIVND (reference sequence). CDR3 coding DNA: TGTGCCAGCAATCCTAGCGGGGCCTCCACAGATACGCAGTATTTT. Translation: CASNPSGASTDTQYF.

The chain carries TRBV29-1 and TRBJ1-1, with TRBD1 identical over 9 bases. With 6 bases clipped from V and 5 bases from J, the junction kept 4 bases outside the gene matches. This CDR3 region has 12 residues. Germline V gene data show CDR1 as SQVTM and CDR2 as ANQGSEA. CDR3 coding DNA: TGCAGCGTAAGACAGGGGGGGACTGAAGCTTTCTTT. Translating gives CSVRQGGTEAFF.

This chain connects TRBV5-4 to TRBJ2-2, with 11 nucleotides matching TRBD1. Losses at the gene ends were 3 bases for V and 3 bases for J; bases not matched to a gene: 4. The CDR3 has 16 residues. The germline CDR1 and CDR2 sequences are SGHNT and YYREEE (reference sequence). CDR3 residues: CASSSPGQGDTGELFF. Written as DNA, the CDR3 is TGTGCCAGCAGCTCCCCGGGACAGGGGGACACCGGGGAGCTGTTTTTT.

Written as DNA, the CDR3 is TGTGCCAGCCGAGACACGGGAGGGTCCCACGAGCAGTACTTC. It codes for CASRDTGGSHEQYF. The chain joins TRBV2 to TRBJ2-7, with 8 bases lining up with TRBD2. The CDR3 loop spans 14 amino acids. Looked up from germline, CDR1 is SNHLY and CDR2 is FYNNEI. J lost 5 bases, V lost 8 bases, and 11 bases had no gene match.

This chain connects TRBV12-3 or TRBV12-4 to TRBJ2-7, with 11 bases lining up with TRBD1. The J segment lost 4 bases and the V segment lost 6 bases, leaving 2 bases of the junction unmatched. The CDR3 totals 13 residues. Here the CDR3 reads CASSGTGGYEQYF. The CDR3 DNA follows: TGTGCCAGCAGCGGGACAGGGGGTTACGAGCAGTACTTC.

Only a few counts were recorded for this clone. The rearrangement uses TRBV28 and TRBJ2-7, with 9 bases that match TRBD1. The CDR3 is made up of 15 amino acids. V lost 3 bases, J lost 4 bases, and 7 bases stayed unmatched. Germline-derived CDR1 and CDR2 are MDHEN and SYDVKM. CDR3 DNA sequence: TGTGCCAGCAGTTTTTCCGGGACAGGGCCATACGAGCAGTACTTC. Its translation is CASSFSGTGPYEQYF.

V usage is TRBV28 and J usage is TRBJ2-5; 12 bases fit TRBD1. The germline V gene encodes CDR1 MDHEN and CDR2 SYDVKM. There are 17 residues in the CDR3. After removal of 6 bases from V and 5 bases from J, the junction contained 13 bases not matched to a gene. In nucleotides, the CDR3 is TGTGCCAGCAGCCTAGGCGGGGGACAGGGGGCGGTTGAGACCCAGTACTTC. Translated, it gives CASSLGGGQGAVETQYF.

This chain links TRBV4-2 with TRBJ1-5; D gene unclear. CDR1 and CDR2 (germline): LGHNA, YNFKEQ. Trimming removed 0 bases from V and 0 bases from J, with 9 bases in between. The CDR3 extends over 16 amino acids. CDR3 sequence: CASSQDTEYSNQPQHF. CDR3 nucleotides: TGTGCCAGCAGCCAAGATACGGAGTATAGCAATCAGCCCCAGCATTTT.

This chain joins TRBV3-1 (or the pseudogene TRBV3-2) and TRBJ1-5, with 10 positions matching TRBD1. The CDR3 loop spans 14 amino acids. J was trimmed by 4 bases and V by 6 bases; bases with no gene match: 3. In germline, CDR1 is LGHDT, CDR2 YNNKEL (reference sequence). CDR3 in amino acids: CASSRGQGNQPQHF. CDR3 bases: TGTGCCAGCAGTCGGGGACAGGGGAATCAGCCCCAGCATTTT.

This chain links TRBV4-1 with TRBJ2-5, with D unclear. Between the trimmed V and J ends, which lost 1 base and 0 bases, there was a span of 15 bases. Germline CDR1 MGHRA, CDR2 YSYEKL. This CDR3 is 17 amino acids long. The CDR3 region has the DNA TGCGCCAGCAGCCAAGCCTACCCCGTAGAGTACCAAGAGACCCAGTACTTC. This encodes CASSQAYPVEYQETQYF.

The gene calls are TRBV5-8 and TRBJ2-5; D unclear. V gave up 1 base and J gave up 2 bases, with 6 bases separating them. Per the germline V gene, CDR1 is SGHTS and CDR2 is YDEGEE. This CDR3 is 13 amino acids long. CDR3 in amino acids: CASSLFRQETQYF. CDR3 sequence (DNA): TGTGCCAGCAGCTTGTTTAGACAAGAGACCCAGTACTTC.

This chain's CDR3 is CASSKVRTEMNTEAFF. The CDR3 coding sequence is TGTGCCAGCAGCAAAGTACGGACAGAAATGAACACTGAAGCTTTCTTT. This sequence joins TRBV21-1 and TRBJ1-1; the table names TRBD1, a call not compared with the DNA. TRBV21-1 is reported as a pseudogene. The CDR3 has 16 amino acids.

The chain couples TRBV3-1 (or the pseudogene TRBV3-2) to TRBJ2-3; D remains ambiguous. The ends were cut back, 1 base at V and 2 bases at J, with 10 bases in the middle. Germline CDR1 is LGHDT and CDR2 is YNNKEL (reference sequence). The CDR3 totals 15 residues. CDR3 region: CASSQVWQSTDTQYF. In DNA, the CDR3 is TGTGCCAGCAGCCAAGTGTGGCAGTCCACAGATACGCAGTATTTT.

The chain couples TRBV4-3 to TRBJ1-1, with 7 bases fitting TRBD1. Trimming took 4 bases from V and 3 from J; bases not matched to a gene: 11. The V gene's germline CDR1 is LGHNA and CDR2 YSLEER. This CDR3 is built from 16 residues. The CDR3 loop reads CASSPSDRVRDTEAFF. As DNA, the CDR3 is TGCGCCAGCAGCCCTTCCGACAGGGTGCGAGACACTGAAGCTTTCTTT.

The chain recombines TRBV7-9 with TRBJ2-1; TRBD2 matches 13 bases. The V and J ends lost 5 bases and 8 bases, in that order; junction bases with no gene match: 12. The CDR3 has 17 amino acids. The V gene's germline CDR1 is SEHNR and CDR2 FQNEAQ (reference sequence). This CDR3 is CASSLRLAGGLMDEQFF. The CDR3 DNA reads TGTGCCAGCAGCCTAAGACTAGCGGGAGGACTGATGGATGAGCAGTTCTTC. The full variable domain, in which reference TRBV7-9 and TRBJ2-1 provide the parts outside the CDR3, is DTGVSQNPRHKITKRGQNVTFRCDPISEHNRLYWYRQTLGQGPEFLTYFQNEAQLEKSRLLSDRFSAERPKGSFSTLEIQRTEQGDSAMYLCASSLRLAGGLMDEQFFGPGTRLTVL.

CDR3 DNA: TGTGCCAGCAGCTTATCACGGGATATAGATACGCAGTATTTT. It yields the protein CASSLSRDIDTQYF. This chain uses TRBV7-2 with TRBJ2-3, with a possible D match to TRBD2 (5 bases). Germline lookup yields CDR1 SGHTA and CDR2 FQGNSA. Trimming shortened V by 2 bases and J by 5 bases, and 11 bases separated the two germline ends. The length of the CDR3 is 14 residues.

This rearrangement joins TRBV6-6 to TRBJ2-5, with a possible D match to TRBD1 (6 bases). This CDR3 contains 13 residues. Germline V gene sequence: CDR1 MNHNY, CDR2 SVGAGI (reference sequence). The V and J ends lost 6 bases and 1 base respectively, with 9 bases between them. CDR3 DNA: TGTGCCAGCAGCACAGGGCCCCAAGAGACCCAGTACTTC. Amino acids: CASSTGPQETQYF.

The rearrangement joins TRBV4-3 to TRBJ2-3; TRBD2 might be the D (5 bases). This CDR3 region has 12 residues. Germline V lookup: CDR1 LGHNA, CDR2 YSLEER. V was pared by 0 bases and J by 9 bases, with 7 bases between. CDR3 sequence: CASSQDRRTQYF. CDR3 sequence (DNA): TGCGCCAGCAGCCAAGATCGGAGGACGCAGTATTTT.

The DNA of the CDR3 is TGTGCCAGCAGCCAAGTAGTCACAGGTTTTAACTATGGCTACACCTTC. Translated: CASSQVVTGFNYGYTF. The chain is built from TRBV3-1 (or the pseudogene TRBV3-2) and TRBJ1-2, with a possible D match to TRBD1 (5 bases). V was clipped by 1 base and J by 1 base, with 13 bases between them. From germline, CDR1 is LGHDT and CDR2 YNNKEL (reference sequence). The length of the CDR3 is 16 residues.

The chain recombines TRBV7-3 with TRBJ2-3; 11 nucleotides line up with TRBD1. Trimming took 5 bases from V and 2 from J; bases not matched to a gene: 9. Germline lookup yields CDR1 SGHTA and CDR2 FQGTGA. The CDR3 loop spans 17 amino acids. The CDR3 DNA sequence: TGTGCCAGCAGCAGAACCGGGACAGGGGGTCCCACAGATACGCAGTATTTT. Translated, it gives CASSRTGTGGPTDTQYF.

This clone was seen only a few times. The CDR3 is CASSQDRGGETQYF. The CDR3 region has the DNA TGTGCCAGCAGCCAAGACAGGGGTGGGGAGACCCAGTACTTC. This sequence joins TRBV13 and TRBJ2-5, with 8 positions matching TRBD1. Germline lookup yields CDR1 PRHDT and CDR2 FYEKMQ (reference sequence). The trim removed 5 bases at V and 5 bases at J, leaving 7 bases unmatched. This CDR3 has 14 amino acids.

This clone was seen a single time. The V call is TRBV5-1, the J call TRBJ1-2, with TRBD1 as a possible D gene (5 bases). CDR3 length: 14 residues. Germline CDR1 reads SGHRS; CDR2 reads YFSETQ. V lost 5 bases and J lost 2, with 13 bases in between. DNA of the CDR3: TGCGCCAGCAGGGACCCGGGGGGAAACTATGGCTACACCTTC. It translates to CASRDPGGNYGYTF.

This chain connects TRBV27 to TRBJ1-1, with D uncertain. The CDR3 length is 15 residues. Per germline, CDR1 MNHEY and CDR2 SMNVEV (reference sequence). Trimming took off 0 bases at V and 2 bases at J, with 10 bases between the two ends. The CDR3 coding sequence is TGTGCCAGCAGTTTATCGACAATTACCAACACTGAAGCTTTCTTT. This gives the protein CASSLSTITNTEAFF.